The clone carrying this T cell receptor (beta chain) was observed at least ten times. Its antigen is not identified. These data belong to a study of human T cells and chemical hapten exposure. General study results and limits: Since the donors had alopecia, their immune response may not be the same as that of healthy people. The number of TCRs above 1 in 1000 frequency did not change after DPC sensitization.

The CDR3 covers 15 residues. Deletions cut 3 bases from V and 8 bases from J, with 14 bases between. Described time point: pre-sensitization, week 0. Treatment noted: therapeutic diphenylcyclopropenone sensitization with weekly scalp DPC. Study processing details: Ranging from roughly 23,224 to 690,600, TCR counts per sample had a median value of roughly 96,000. In TCRdb, the RACE reads were re-called with MiXCR into one record per CDR3 protein. The V and J calls were determined by TCRdb, not by the authors. The table has approximately 57,000 distinct CDR3 sequences, 9.5% to 10% seen once. The source was whole blood, collected in connection with sensitization to the hapten diphenylcyclopropenone (DPC). This receptor was identified in a man in his forties with alopecia areata. Some clones in this sample may be carry-over from other donors' samples. The chain links TRBV12-3 or TRBV12-4 to TRBJ1-6; D gene unclear. The DNA of the CDR3 is TGTGCCAGCAGTTTTCGGCCGGCGGGAGATTCACCCCTCCACTTT. Encoded protein: CASSFRPAGDSPLHF.